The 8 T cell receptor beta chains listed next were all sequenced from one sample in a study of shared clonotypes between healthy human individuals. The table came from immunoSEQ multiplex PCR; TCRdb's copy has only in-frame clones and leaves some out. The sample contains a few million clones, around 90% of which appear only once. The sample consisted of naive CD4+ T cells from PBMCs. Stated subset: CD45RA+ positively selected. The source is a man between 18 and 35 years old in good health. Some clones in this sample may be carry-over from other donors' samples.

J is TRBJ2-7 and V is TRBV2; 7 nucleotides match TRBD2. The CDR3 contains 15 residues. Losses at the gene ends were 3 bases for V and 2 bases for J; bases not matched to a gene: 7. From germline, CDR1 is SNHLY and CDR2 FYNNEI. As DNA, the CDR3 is TGTGCCAGCAGTGAGGCAGCGGGATACCCCTACGAGCAGTACTTC. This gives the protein CASSEAAGYPYEQYF.

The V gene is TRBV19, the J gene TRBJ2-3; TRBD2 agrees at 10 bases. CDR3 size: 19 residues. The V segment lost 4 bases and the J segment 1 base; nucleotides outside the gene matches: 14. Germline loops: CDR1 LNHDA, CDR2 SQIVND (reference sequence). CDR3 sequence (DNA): TGTGCCAGTAGTACTTTCAACCCGGGCCTAGCGGGAGGCACAGATACGCAGTATTTT. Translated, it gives CASSTFNPGLAGGTDTQYF.

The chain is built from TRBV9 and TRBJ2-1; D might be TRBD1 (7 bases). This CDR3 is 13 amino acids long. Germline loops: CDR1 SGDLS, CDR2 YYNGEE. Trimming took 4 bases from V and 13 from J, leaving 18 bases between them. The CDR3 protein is CASSTRGTDIQFF. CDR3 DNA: TGTGCCAGCAGCACCCGGGGGACAGATATACAGTTCTTC.

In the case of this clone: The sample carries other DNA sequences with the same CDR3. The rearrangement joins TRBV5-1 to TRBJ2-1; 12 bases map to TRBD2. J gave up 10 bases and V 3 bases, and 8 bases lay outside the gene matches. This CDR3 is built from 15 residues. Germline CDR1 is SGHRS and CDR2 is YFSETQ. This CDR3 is CASSSGLAGGNEQFF. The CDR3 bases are TGCGCCAGCAGCTCGGGACTAGCGGGTGGCAACGAGCAGTTCTTC.

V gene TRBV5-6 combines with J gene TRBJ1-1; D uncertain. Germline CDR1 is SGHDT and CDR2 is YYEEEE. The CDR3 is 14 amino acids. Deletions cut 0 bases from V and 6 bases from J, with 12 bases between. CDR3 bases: TGTGCCAGCAGCTTGGGGGCTACCCTGGCTGAAGCTTTCTTT. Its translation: CASSLGATLAEAFF.

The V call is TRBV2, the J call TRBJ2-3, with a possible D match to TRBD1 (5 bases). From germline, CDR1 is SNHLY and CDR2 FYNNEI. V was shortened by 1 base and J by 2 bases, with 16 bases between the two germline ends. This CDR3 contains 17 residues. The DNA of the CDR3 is TGTGCCAGCAGTGAAGGTCAGGGTGTACGAAACACAGATACGCAGTATTTT. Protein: CASSEGQGVRNTDTQYF.

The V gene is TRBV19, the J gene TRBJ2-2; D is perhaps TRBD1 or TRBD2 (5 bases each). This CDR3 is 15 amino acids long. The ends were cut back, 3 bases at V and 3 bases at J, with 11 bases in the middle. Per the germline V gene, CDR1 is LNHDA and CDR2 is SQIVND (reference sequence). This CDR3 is CASSIRDGYTGELFF. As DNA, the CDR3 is TGTGCCAGTAGTATCCGGGACGGTTACACCGGGGAGCTGTTTTTT.

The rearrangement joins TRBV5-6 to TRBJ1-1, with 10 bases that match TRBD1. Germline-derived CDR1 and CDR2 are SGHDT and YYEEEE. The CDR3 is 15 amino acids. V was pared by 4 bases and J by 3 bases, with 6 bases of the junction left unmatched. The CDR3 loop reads CASSGGTGVDTEAFF. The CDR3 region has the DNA TGTGCCAGCAGCGGAGGGACAGGGGTGGACACTGAAGCTTTCTTT. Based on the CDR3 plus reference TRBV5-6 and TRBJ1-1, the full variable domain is DAGVTQSPTHLIKTRGQQVTLRCSPKSGHDTVSWYQQALGQGPQFIFQYYEEEERQRGNFPDRFSGHQFPNYSSELNVNALLLGDSALYLCASSGGTGVDTEAFFGQGTRLTVV.